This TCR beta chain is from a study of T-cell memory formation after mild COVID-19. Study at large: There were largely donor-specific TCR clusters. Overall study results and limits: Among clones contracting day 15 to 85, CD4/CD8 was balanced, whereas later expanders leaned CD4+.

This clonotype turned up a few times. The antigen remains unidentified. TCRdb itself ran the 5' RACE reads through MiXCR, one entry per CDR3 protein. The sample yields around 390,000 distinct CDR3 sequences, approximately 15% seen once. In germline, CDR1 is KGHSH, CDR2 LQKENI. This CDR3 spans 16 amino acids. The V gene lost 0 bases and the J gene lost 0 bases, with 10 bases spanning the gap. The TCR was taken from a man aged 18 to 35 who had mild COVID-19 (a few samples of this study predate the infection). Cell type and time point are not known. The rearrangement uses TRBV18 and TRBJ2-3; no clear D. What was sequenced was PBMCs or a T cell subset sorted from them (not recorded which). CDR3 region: CASSPPDGYSTDTQYF. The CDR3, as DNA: TGTGCCAGCTCACCACCGGATGGGTATAGCACAGATACGCAGTATTTT.